This TCR beta chain was recorded in a study of HIV-infected patients and healthy controls. TCRdb recomputed calls from the 5' RACE reads with MiXCR, one row per CDR3 protein. Among 15,000 to 20,000 distinct CDR3 sequences, 16% were seen once, and the ten largest hold approximately 25%. The sample holds one count of this clonotype. With a much larger clone just one base away, this may be a read error. The CDR3 covers 19 residues. V was clipped by 9 bases and J by 3 bases; unmatched bases: 20. Sequencing input: CD8+ T cells from blood. This clonotype was obtained from a human donor in good health. The V call is TRBV12-3 or TRBV12-4, the J call TRBJ2-1; 10 positions agree with TRBD2. The CDR3 reads CARSPGGAGGPLNYNEQFF. In DNA, the CDR3 is TGTGCCAGAAGTCCGGGAGGAGCGGGAGGGCCTCTGAACTACAATGAGCAGTTCTTC.